This T cell receptor beta chain was sequenced for a study of T-cell memory formation after mild COVID-19. General study findings and limits: CD4/CD8 balance characterized clones contracting day 15 to 85, and CD4+ skew characterized later expanders.

On this clonotype: Antigen specificity is unknown.

TCRdb passed the 5' RACE reads through MiXCR, listing each CDR3 protein once. The sample shows fewer than 600,000 distinct CDR3 sequences, roughly a fifth of them seen only once. Per the germline V gene, CDR1 is LGHNA and CDR2 is YSLEER. V lost 1 base and J lost 5, with 8 bases in between. The CDR3 extends over 13 amino acids. Specimen: PBMCs or a T cell subset sorted from them (not recorded which). The rearrangement joins TRBV4-3 to TRBJ1-1; D not certain. The clonotype originates from an adult woman who had mild COVID-19 (a few samples of this study predate the infection). Cell type and time point are not known. This chain's CDR3 is CASSQVRETEAFF. CDR3 bases: TGCGCCAGCAGCCAAGTTAGGGAGACTGAAGCTTTCTTT.